The 25 T cell receptor beta chains reported below all come from one sample, sequenced in a study of cytomegalovirus exposure and HLA in healthy donors. PCR amplification relied on 60 Vbeta primers (plus 13 Jbeta primers). TCRdb's copy holds only in-frame clones and misses some; the assay was immunoSEQ multiplex PCR. The data contain more than 150,000 clones, 80% to 85% of them singletons. Material: PBMCs. These receptors were collected from a woman aged 18-29 years in good health and CMV-seronegative.

This chain joins TRBV15 and TRBJ1-3; tentative D call: TRBD1 (6 bases). The length of the CDR3 is 19 residues. Germline loops: CDR1 LNHNV, CDR2 YYDKDF (reference sequence). V was clipped by 6 bases and J by 0 bases, with 24 bases between them. The CDR3 region has the DNA TGTGCCACCAGGGAGGAAGGGGGGGGGAGGTCCCTCTCTGGAAACACCATATATTTT. Residues: CATREEGGGRSLSGNTIYF.

In its sample, this clone was seen once. This rearrangement joins TRBV5-1 to TRBJ2-2, with TRBD1 as a possible D gene (6 bases). The V and J ends lost 2 bases and 2 bases respectively, with 10 bases between them. The CDR3 is 15 residues long. Germline V gene data show CDR1 as SGHRS and CDR2 as YFSETQ. The CDR3 region is CASSFGGPNTGELFF. CDR3 in DNA: TGCGCCAGCAGCTTTGGGGGCCCAAACACCGGGGAGCTGTTTTTT.

As to this clone: The junction differs from germline at one of its ends, possibly a read error. The V and J genes are TRBV27 and TRBJ1-2; D is possibly TRBD1 (5 bases). The CDR3 extends over 16 amino acids. CDR1 and CDR2 from the germline V gene are MNHEY and SMNVEV (reference sequence). The CDR3 DNA reads as TGTGCCAGCAGTCTGTTCGCAGGGACTGTGAACTATGGCTGCACCTTC. Protein: CASSLFAGTVNYGCTF.

About this clone: In the same sample, other DNA sequences code for this CDR3. The chain's CDR3 is CASSVLGGSTDTQYF. CDR3 DNA sequence: TGTGCCAGCAGTGTCCTCGGGGGTAGCACAGATACGCAGTATTTT. The V gene is TRBV2, the J gene TRBJ2-3, with D maybe TRBD2 (6 bases). The CDR3 is 15 residues long. The germline V gene has CDR1 SNHLY and CDR2 FYNNEI. Deletions cut 4 bases from V and 0 bases from J, with 11 bases between.

J is TRBJ1-5 and V is TRBV19; D unresolved. This CDR3 is 14 amino acids long. Between the trimmed V and J ends, which lost 6 bases and 7 bases, there was a span of 16 bases. Looked up from germline, CDR1 is LNHDA and CDR2 is SQIVND (reference sequence). CDR3 amino acids: CASRVTSSGQPQHF. CDR3 bases: TGTGCCAGTAGGGTCACTAGTTCGGGCCAGCCCCAGCATTTT.

This chain uses TRBV29-1 with TRBJ2-2; 8 bases agree with TRBD1. Trimming removed 7 bases from V and 2 bases from J; junction bases left unmatched: 6. CDR3 size: 14 residues. The germline V gene encodes CDR1 SQVTM and CDR2 ANQGSEA. The CDR3 nucleotides are TGCAGCGGGCAGGGGGCTTTAAACACCGGGGAGCTGTTTTTT. It is translated as CSGQGALNTGELFF.

As DNA, the CDR3 is TGTGCCAGCAGTGACAGGGGGCGGATTGAAAGAGAAAAACTGTTTTTT. Amino acid sequence: CASSDRGRIEREKLFF. V gene TRBV6-1 combines with J gene TRBJ1-4, with 8 bases lining up with TRBD1. The CDR3 extends over 16 amino acids. The trim removed 3 bases at V and 8 bases at J, leaving 11 bases unmatched. Germline assignment: CDR1 MNHNS and CDR2 SASEGT.

The chain couples TRBV27 to TRBJ2-3, with 9 bases lining up with TRBD1. The CDR3 covers 15 residues. CDR1 MNHEY and CDR2 SMNVEV come from the germline V gene (reference sequence). Trimming cost V 6 bases and J 2 bases; bases outside gene matches: 6. The CDR3 sequence: CASSHRGLVTDTQYF. DNA for the CDR3: TGTGCCAGCAGCCACAGGGGGCTGGTCACAGATACGCAGTATTTT.

This clone has a handful of counts. The rearrangement links TRBV5-8 to TRBJ2-7; the D is unclear. The CDR3 has 13 residues. V lost 5 bases to trimming and J lost 2 bases, with 11 bases between them. Germline CDR1 is SGHTS and CDR2 is YDEGEE. The CDR3 loop reads CASREDTAYEQYF. CDR3 in DNA: TGTGCCAGCAGAGAAGACACAGCCTACGAGCAGTACTTC. Variable domain in full (rest from reference TRBV5-8 and TRBJ2-7): EAGVTQSPTHLIKTRGQQATLRCSPISGHTSVYWYQQALGLGLQFLLWYDEGEERNRGNFPPRFSGRQFPNYSSELNVNALELEDSALYLCASREDTAYEQYFGPGTRLTVT.

This chain uses TRBV10-1 with TRBJ2-1; 7 bases line up with TRBD1. J gave up 2 bases and V 3 bases, and 4 bases lay outside the gene matches. CDR3 length equals 15 residues. Germline V CDR1 and CDR2: WNHNN, SYGVQD (reference sequence). CDR3 coding DNA: TGCGCCAGCAGTGATGTCAGGGGGACCTACAATGAGCAGTTCTTC. It codes for CASSDVRGTYNEQFF.

CDR3 coding DNA: TGCGCCAGCAGTGAGAGCCCAAAAAACTATGGCTACACCTTC. This sequence encodes CASSESPKNYGYTF. This rearrangement joins TRBV10-1 to TRBJ1-2; D not certain. CDR3 length: 14 amino acids. V lost 2 bases to trimming and J lost 2 bases, with 9 bases between them. CDR1 and CDR2 (germline): WNHNN, SYGVQD (reference sequence).

V gene TRBV7-9 combines with J gene TRBJ1-1; no definite D call. Germline lookup yields CDR1 SEHNR and CDR2 FQNEAQ (reference sequence). The CDR3 spans 11 residues. V was clipped by 10 bases and J by 4 bases, with 10 bases between them. CDR3 nucleotides: TGTGCCACGGGTGAGGGCACTGAAGCTTTCTTT. Protein product: CATGEGTEAFF.

The chain has TRBV29-1 and TRBJ2-1; 13 bases agree with TRBD2. The CDR3 loop spans 16 amino acids. In germline, CDR1 is SQVTM, CDR2 ANQGSEA. V shed 4 bases, J shed 6 bases, and the junction held 9 bases outside the gene matches. The CDR3 loop is CSVVRTSGSVVNEQFF. The CDR3 DNA sequence: TGCAGCGTTGTTCGGACTAGCGGGAGTGTCGTCAATGAGCAGTTCTTC.

This chain joins TRBV19 and TRBJ2-7; TRBD2 matches 9 bases. There are 16 residues in the CDR3. V trimming: 5 bases; J trimming: 5 bases; junction bases outside the gene matches: 13. The germline V gene encodes CDR1 LNHDA and CDR2 SQIVND (reference sequence). CDR3 loop: CASSGPIGIAGDEQYF. CDR3 DNA sequence: TGTGCCAGTAGTGGTCCGATTGGGATAGCGGGGGACGAGCAGTACTTC. Looking up the rest from reference TRBV19 and TRBJ2-7 gives the full variable domain: DGGITQSPKYLFRKEGQNVTLSCEQNLNHDAMYWYRQDPGQGLRLIYYSQIVNDFQKGDIAEGYSVSREKKESFPLTVTSAQKNPTAFYLCASSGPIGIAGDEQYFGPGTRLTVT.

This clone was observed once. This chain joins TRBV27 and TRBJ2-7; D gene uncertain. This CDR3 has 14 residues. Germline loops: CDR1 MNHEY, CDR2 SMNVEV (reference sequence). Trimming took off 0 bases at V and 0 bases at J, with 6 bases between the two ends. In DNA, the CDR3 is TGTGCCAGCAGTTTATCGCACTTCTCCTACGAGCAGTACTTC. Translated: CASSLSHFSYEQYF.

The chain joins TRBV10-3 to TRBJ1-1; D remains ambiguous. The V gene lost 5 bases and the J gene lost 5 bases, with 6 bases spanning the gap. The CDR3 runs 11 residues. CDR1 ENHRY and CDR2 SYGVKD come from the germline V gene. In DNA form, the CDR3 reads TGTGCCATCAGTTCGGGGACTGAAGCTTTCTTT. Its protein is CAISSGTEAFF.

V and J are TRBV7-3 and TRBJ1-3; D gene ambiguous. This CDR3 contains 15 residues. Trimming took 1 base from V and 7 from J, leaving 14 bases between them. The germline V gene encodes CDR1 SGHTA and CDR2 FQGTGA. In DNA form, the CDR3 reads TGTGCCAGCAGCTTAAGTCCCTTTTCCGGGAACACCATATATTTT. Translation gives CASSLSPFSGNTIYF.

The V gene is TRBV5-1, the J gene TRBJ2-5, with D possibly TRBD1 on 6 matching bases. Trimming left V 5 bases short and J 2 bases short, with 16 bases between. Germline V gene sequence: CDR1 SGHRS, CDR2 YFSETQ. This CDR3 contains 15 residues. The CDR3 here is CASRHRDGAQETQYF. The CDR3 region has the DNA TGCGCCAGCAGACACAGGGATGGGGCTCAAGAGACCCAGTACTTC.

The chain combines TRBV5-1 with TRBJ1-1; D call uncertain. V was cut by 0 bases and J by 7 bases, with 19 bases left in between. Germline values: CDR1 SGHRS, CDR2 YFSETQ. The CDR3 is made up of 16 amino acids. DNA for the CDR3: TGCGCCAGCAGCTTGGCTCTAATCGATCCCGGCGGTGAAGCTTTCTTT. It encodes CASSLALIDPGGEAFF. The whole variable domain, filled in from reference TRBV5-1 and TRBJ1-1, reads KAGVTQTPRYLIKTRGQQVTLSCSPISGHRSVSWYQQTPGQGLQFLFEYFSETQRNKGNFPGRFSGRQFSNSRSEMNVSTLELGDSALYLCASSLALIDPGGEAFFGQGTRLTVV.

The rearrangement uses TRBV19 and TRBJ2-3; TRBD1 agrees at 10 bases. The germline CDR1 and CDR2 sequences are LNHDA and SQIVND (reference sequence). CDR3 size: 14 residues. V trimming: 6 bases; J trimming: 5 bases; junction bases outside the gene matches: 5. In DNA, the CDR3 is TGTGCCAGTAGGGACAGGGGGTTGGGAGATACGCAGTATTTT. Amino acid sequence: CASRDRGLGDTQYF.

The gene calls are TRBV29-1 and TRBJ2-7; TRBD2 matches 10 bases. This CDR3 is 18 amino acids long. Germline CDR1 and CDR2: SQVTM and ANQGSEA. V lost 1 base, J lost 7 bases, and 19 bases stayed unmatched. The CDR3 spells CSVEGSGLAGVGGWEQYF. CDR3 in DNA: TGCAGCGTTGAAGGGTCCGGCCTAGCGGGAGTAGGGGGATGGGAGCAGTACTTC.

The chain carries TRBV5-5 and TRBJ2-7, with D possibly TRBD2 on 6 matching bases. Germline CDR1 SGHKS, CDR2 YYEKEE (reference sequence). Trimming shortened V by 4 bases and J by 3 bases, and 23 bases separated the two germline ends. The CDR3 runs 17 residues. CDR3 amino acids: CASSHNPQTSGVYEQYF. The DNA of the CDR3 is TGTGCCAGCAGCCACAATCCCCAGACTAGTGGGGTCTACGAGCAGTACTTC.

This clone was counted only a few times. V gene TRBV28 combines with J gene TRBJ2-1; 10 nucleotides line up with TRBD2. V shed 7 bases and J 4 bases; nucleotides not matched to a gene: 10. The CDR3 consists of 16 residues. From germline, CDR1 is MDHEN and CDR2 SYDVKM. The CDR3 DNA sequence: TGTGCCAGCAACCTCTCCCCTAGCGGGAGTTACAATGAGCAGTTCTTC. Translation: CASNLSPSGSYNEQFF.

The J gene is TRBJ2-4, the V gene TRBV28, with D possibly TRBD1 on 5 matching bases. Germline loops: CDR1 MDHEN, CDR2 SYDVKM. The CDR3 covers 17 residues. Trimming stripped 6 bases from V and 2 bases from J, with 20 bases between. The CDR3 DNA reads as TGTGCCAGCAGCCCTGGGGCCAGGGATAGGTCCAAAAACATTCAGTACTTC. It specifies CASSPGARDRSKNIQYF.

The chain links TRBV21-1 to TRBJ1-5; the table gives TRBD1 as D, unverified against the DNA. TRBV21-1 corresponds to a pseudogene. CDR3 length: 17 residues. CDR3 sequence: CASSKEGGQGRNQPQHF. In DNA, the CDR3 is TGTGCCAGCAGCAAAGAAGGAGGTCAGGGGCGCAATCAGCCCCAGCATTTT.